This is a list of T cell receptor beta chains from one sample in a study of regulatory T cells in long-lasting Graves disease. TCRdb fed the multiplex PCR reads into MiXCR, producing one record per CDR3 protein. The sample lists about 300,000 distinct CDR3 sequences; 18% were seen once. Specimen: peripheral blood mononuclear cells (PBMCs), collected at new diagnosis, from a patient treated with antithyroid drugs. The receptors shown here come from a female donor with Graves disease. Both conserved end residues are part of each CDR3. D genes are given only for firm matches. Only some rows state a clone size, as once, few, many or a class for expanded clones.

J,D,V,size,CDR3,DNA
TRBJ2-7,-,TRBV20-1,many,CSAAGTAYEQYF,TGCAGTGCTGCCGGCACAGCCTACGAGCAGTACTTC
TRBJ2-1,-,TRBV28,many,CASRGASGSSYNEQFF,TGTGCCAGCAGGGGAGCGTCCGGGAGCTCCTACAATGAGCAGTTCTTC
TRBJ2-2,-,TRBV28,many,CASSLGGLGELFF,TGTGCCAGCAGTTTGGGGGGTCTCGGGGAGCTGTTTTTT
TRBJ2-7,-,TRBV20-1,-,CSARDITRGSSYEQYF,TGCAGTGCTAGAGATATCACGAGAGGTAGCTCCTACGAGCAGTACTTC
TRBJ1-1,-,TRBV11-3,many,CASSLDLIDNTEAFF,TGTGCCAGCAGCTTAGATCTGATAGACAACACTGAAGCTTTCTTT
TRBJ2-1,TRBD2,TRBV28,few,CASSSSSGRVNEQFF,TGTGCCAGCAGTTCATCTAGCGGGAGGGTCAATGAGCAGTTCTTC
TRBJ2-3,TRBD2,TRBV9,many,CASTRTSGITDTQYF,TGTGCCAGCACCAGGACTAGCGGGATCACAGATACGCAGTATTTT
TRBJ2-2,-,TRBV20-1,many,CSASGAGTQGPGELFF,TGCAGTGCTAGTGGGGCCGGGACACAAGGACCCGGGGAGCTGTTTTTT
TRBJ1-1,-,TRBV24-1,many,CATSVGGEAFF,TGTGCCACCAGTGTGGGGGGTGAAGCTTTCTTT
TRBJ2-1,TRBD1,TRBV12-3/TRBV12-4,many,CASGTAAKGQFF,TGTGCCAGCGGGACAGCCGCCAAGGGGCAGTTCTTC
TRBJ1-2,-,TRBV30,many,CAWSGDGTVGYTF,TGTGCCTGGAGTGGAGATGGGACCGTAGGGTACACCTTC
TRBJ2-1,-,TRBV11-2,few,CASSPRTAGNTYNEQFF,TGTGCCAGCAGCCCCCGGACGGCGGGCAATACGTACAATGAGCAGTTCTTC
TRBJ2-3,TRBD2,TRBV28,-,CASKVAGGPTDTQYF,TGTGCCAGCAAGGTCGCGGGAGGGCCGACAGATACGCAGTATTTT
TRBJ2-5,TRBD2,TRBV7-9,-,CASSPPGREEVQTQYF,TGTGCCAGCAGCCCGCCTGGGCGGGAGGAGGTGCAGACCCAGTACTTC
TRBJ1-5,-,TRBV10-3,few,CAISGRDGNQPQHF,TGTGCCATCAGTGGGCGGGACGGAAATCAGCCCCAGCATTTT
TRBJ2-1,-,TRBV28,many,CASSPVVGEQFF,TGTGCCAGCAGCCCCGTCGTCGGTGAGCAGTTCTTC
TRBJ2-7,-,TRBV7-9,many,CASSSDRTPREQYF,TGTGCCAGCAGCTCGGACAGAACTCCACGCGAGCAGTACTTC
TRBJ2-7,-,TRBV19,few,CASSIQTPATGFGEQYF,TGTGCCAGTAGTATCCAAACACCAGCGACAGGATTCGGGGAGCAGTACTTC
TRBJ1-1,TRBD1,TRBV20-1,many,CSARQGDTEAFF,TGCAGTGCTAGACAGGGGGACACTGAAGCTTTCTTT
TRBJ1-3,-,TRBV4-1,-,CASSQLPPRSGNTIYF,TGCGCCAGCAGCCAGCTCCCGCCGCGCTCTGGAAACACCATATATTTT
TRBJ1-1,-,TRBV5-1,-,CASSLEGRPRGTEAFF,TGCGCCAGCAGCTTGGAGGGGCGCCCCCGGGGTACTGAAGCTTTCTTT
TRBJ2-5,-,TRBV12-3/TRBV12-4,many,CASSLDGGGETQYF,TGTGCCAGCAGTTTAGATGGGGGTGGGGAGACCCAGTACTTC
TRBJ2-7,TRBD2,TRBV24-1,many,CATSEPGLASYEQYF,TGTGCCACCAGTGAACCGGGACTAGCCTCCTACGAGCAGTACTTC
TRBJ1-5,TRBD1,TRBV28,-,CATTTGGTGVGNQPQHF,TGTGCCACGACCACAGGGGGCACAGGTGTAGGGAATCAGCCCCAGCATTTT
TRBJ2-7,-,TRBV4-1,-,CASSQAEVPQTYEQYF,TGCGCCAGCAGCCAAGCGGAGGTGCCGCAGACCTACGAGCAGTACTTC
TRBJ1-1,-,TRBV6-1,many,CASSGRLYTEAFF,TGTGCCAGCAGTGGCCGACTGTACACTGAAGCTTTCTTT
TRBJ2-5,-,TRBV20-1,many,CSASFGGGQETQYF,TGCAGTGCTAGCTTCGGGGGAGGACAAGAGACCCAGTACTTC
TRBJ2-3,-,TRBV27,many,CASSPFRVGSTDTQYF,TGTGCCAGCAGTCCCTTTCGTGTCGGTAGCACAGATACGCAGTATTTT
TRBJ2-5,-,TRBV20-1,many,CSARDPIEGETQYF,TGCAGTGCTAGAGATCCGATTGAGGGAGAGACCCAGTACTTC
TRBJ2-7,-,TRBV30,many,CASGILYEQYF,TGTGCGTCCGGGATCCTCTACGAGCAGTACTTC
TRBJ2-1,TRBD2,TRBV10-3,-,CATKTSGVDNEQFF,TGTGCCACCAAAACTAGCGGAGTAGACAATGAGCAGTTCTTC